Presented here are 23 T cell receptor beta chains from one specimen sequenced in a study of T-cell reconstitution after alpha-beta-depleted transplantation in children. TCRbeta library construction was performed incorporating unique molecular identifiers. TCRdb re-called the PCR reads with MiXCR, one entry per CDR3 protein. This table has about 360,000 distinct CDR3 sequences, 13% appearing once. Sequenced here: PBMCs, sampled from the stem cell graft. These receptors were collected from a human donor who donated a stem cell graft to a child with Fanconi anemia.

The CDR3 here is CASSERTSPDTQYF. In nucleotides, the CDR3 is TGTGCCAGCAGTGAAAGGACTAGCCCAGATACGCAGTATTTT. The V call is TRBV25-1, the J call TRBJ2-3; TRBD2 matches 8 bases. Germline-derived CDR1 and CDR2 are MGHDK and SYGVNS. The J segment lost 4 bases and the V segment lost 2 bases, leaving 2 bases of the junction unmatched. The CDR3 extends over 14 amino acids. Drawing the rest from reference TRBV25-1 and TRBJ2-3, the complete variable domain is EADIYQTPRYLVIGTGKKITLECSQTMGHDKMYWYQQDPGMELHLIHYSYGVNSTEKGDLSSESTVSRIRTEHFPLTLESARPSHTSQYLCASSERTSPDTQYFGPGTRLTVL.

This clonotype was found many times. The junction differs from germline at one of its ends, possibly a read error. This chain connects TRBV18 to TRBJ2-3; 11 nucleotides line up with TRBD2. The CDR3 length is 15 residues. Germline lookup yields CDR1 KGHSH and CDR2 LQKENI. CDR3 DNA sequence: TGCGCCAGCAGCCCGGGACTAGCGGGCACAGATACGCAGTATTTT. This encodes CASSPGLAGTDTQYF.

This chain connects TRBV4-1 to TRBJ2-6; D is ambiguous. Trimming took 4 bases from V and 0 from J, leaving 10 bases between them. This CDR3 contains 16 residues. Germline V lookup: CDR1 MGHRA, CDR2 YSYEKL. In nucleotides, the CDR3 is TGCGCCAGCAGCCGGGCCCCCAGCTCTGGGGCCAACGTCCTGACTTTC. Translation gives CASSRAPSSGANVLTF.

This clonotype was recorded many times. The junction and the germline gene differ at one end; a read error may be behind it. The V call is TRBV12-3 or TRBV12-4, the J call TRBJ2-7, with a possible D match to TRBD2 (6 bases). The CDR3 length is 12 residues. The CDR3 reads CASSLGGSEQYF. The CDR3 coding sequence is TGTGCCAGCAGCTTAGGAGGGTCGGAGCAGTACTTC.

This clonotype was picked up many times. The chain links TRBV20-1 to TRBJ2-1; D is uncertain. Trimming left V 5 bases short and J 8 bases short, with 13 bases between. Germline CDR1 reads DFQATT; CDR2 reads SNEGSKA (reference sequence). The CDR3 is made up of 12 amino acids. CDR3 sequence (DNA): TGCAGTGCTCTAAAAGGTATCGATGAGCAGTTCTTC. Encoded protein: CSALKGIDEQFF.

J is TRBJ2-1 and V is TRBV5-5; D possibly matches TRBD1 or TRBD2 (5 bases each). The germline V gene has CDR1 SGHKS and CDR2 YYEKEE (reference sequence). V was pared by 10 bases and J by 5 bases, with 16 bases between. The CDR3 runs to 13 residues. The CDR3 protein is CASYPGRNNEQFF. The CDR3 DNA reads TGTGCCTCATACCCGGGACGAAACAATGAGCAGTTCTTC.

The chain joins TRBV20-1 to TRBJ1-2; perhaps TRBD1 as D (6 bases). The germline V and J ends were trimmed by 6 bases and 4 bases, with 18 bases remaining between them. The CDR3 sequence is 14 residues long. CDR1 and CDR2 from the germline V gene are DFQATT and SNEGSKA (reference sequence). The CDR3 reads CSAPGGALSYGYTF. The CDR3 DNA is TGCAGTGCCCCCGGGGGGGCCCTATCCTATGGCTACACCTTC.

This clonotype occurred a few times. The gene calls are TRBV5-1 and TRBJ1-4; D might be TRBD1 (5 bases). The V end was cut by 4 bases, the J end by 0 bases, with 10 bases between. There are 15 residues in the CDR3. Germline CDR1 reads SGHRS; CDR2 reads YFSETQ. This chain's CDR3 is CASSIDRATNEKLFF. The CDR3 nucleotides read TGCGCCAGCAGCATCGACAGAGCAACTAATGAAAAACTGTTTTTT.

This clonotype was detected a few times. The chain is built from TRBV6-2 or TRBV6-3 and TRBJ2-1; D is perhaps TRBD1 (5 bases). V was pared by 2 bases and J by 1 base, with 12 bases between. The CDR3 has 16 residues. Germline CDR1 is MNHEY and CDR2 is SVGEGT. The CDR3, as DNA: TGTGCCAGCAGTTACAATGGACAAATATCCTACAATGAGCAGTTCTTC. It is translated as CASSYNGQISYNEQFF.

This chain uses TRBV4-3 with TRBJ2-2; D is uncertain. Trimming took 1 base from V and 7 from J, leaving 7 bases between them. The CDR3 is made up of 13 amino acids. Germline CDR1 reads LGHNA; CDR2 reads YSLEER. For the CDR3, the DNA is TGCGCCAGCAGCCAAGGCGGAGACGGGGAGCTGTTTTTT. It translates to CASSQGGDGELFF.

The genes are TRBV5-1 and TRBJ2-2, with a tentative D call TRBD2 (6 bases). The CDR3 spans 15 residues. Germline values: CDR1 SGHRS, CDR2 YFSETQ. V lost 4 bases to trimming and J lost 4 bases, with 14 bases between them. This chain's CDR3 is CASSPTGAGTGELFF. CDR3 coding DNA: TGCGCCAGCAGCCCAACGGGAGCGGGCACCGGGGAGCTGTTTTTT.

The CDR3: CASSPPRPTEAFF. CDR3 bases: TGTGCCAGCTCACCACCGCGGCCGACTGAAGCTTTCTTT. The chain uses TRBV18 and TRBJ1-1; unclear D gene. The CDR3 consists of 13 residues. CDR1 is KGHSH, CDR2 LQKENI, per germline. V lost 0 bases to trimming and J lost 5 bases, with 7 bases between them.

The sample holds many counts of this clonotype. The rearrangement joins TRBV6-4 to TRBJ2-1; 11 positions agree with TRBD1. Germline V gene sequence: CDR1 MRHNA, CDR2 SNTAGT. Trimming at V came to 4 bases and at J to 8 bases, leaving 4 bases not matched to a gene. The CDR3 is made up of 14 amino acids. CDR3 residues: CASSAGTGGDEQFF. CDR3 sequence (DNA): TGTGCCAGCAGTGCCGGGACAGGGGGGGATGAGCAGTTCTTC.

This clonotype turned up a few times. This chain connects TRBV29-1 to TRBJ2-1, with D possibly matching TRBD1 (6 bases). Trimming cost V 7 bases and J 5 bases, with 15 bases left between them. CDR3 length: 13 residues. Per the germline V gene, CDR1 is SQVTM and CDR2 is ANQGSEA. The DNA for the CDR3 is TGCAGCGGGGTTGGGGCAGGGGACAATGAGCAGTTCTTC. The encoded protein is CSGVGAGDNEQFF.

The rearrangement uses TRBV5-6 and TRBJ1-5; TRBD1 aligns across 12 bases. This CDR3 region has 16 residues. V lost 3 bases and J lost 5; bases outside the gene matches: 6. In germline, CDR1 is SGHDT, CDR2 YYEEEE. The CDR3: CASSSGTGGDHQPQHF. The DNA of the CDR3 is TGTGCCAGCAGCTCAGGGACAGGGGGCGACCATCAGCCCCAGCATTTT.

This rearrangement joins TRBV7-2 to TRBJ1-1; D call uncertain. This CDR3 region has 14 residues. CDR1 and CDR2 (germline): SGHTA, FQGNSA. V lost 1 base to trimming and J lost 1 base, with 7 bases between them. CDR3 protein: CASSLGATNTEAFF. As DNA, the CDR3 is TGTGCCAGCAGCTTAGGAGCCACGAACACTGAAGCTTTCTTT.

This clonotype was seen a handful of times. The CDR3 region is CASSLQRGGGDTQYF. DNA of the CDR3: TGTGCCAGCAGCCTCCAGCGGGGGGGCGGAGATACGCAGTATTTT. The J gene is TRBJ2-3, the V gene TRBV7-2; 10 bases match TRBD2. The CDR3 loop spans 15 amino acids. The V gene's germline CDR1 is SGHTA and CDR2 FQGNSA. Unmatched junction bases numbered 7, after V lost 5 bases and J lost 5 bases. Full variable domain (rest looked up from reference TRBV7-2 and TRBJ2-3): GAGVSQSPSNKVTEKGKDVELRCDPISGHTALYWYRQSLGQGLEFLIYFQGNSAPDKSGLPSDRFSAERTGGSVSTLTIQRTQQEDSAVYLCASSLQRGGGDTQYFGPGTRLTVL.

This sequence joins TRBV6-2 or TRBV6-3 and TRBJ1-1, with D hard to call. Per the germline V gene, CDR1 is MNHEY and CDR2 is SVGEGT. V lost 8 bases, J lost 5 bases, and 15 bases lay in between. This CDR3 has 13 amino acids. The CDR3 region has the DNA TGTGCCAGCTGCCTGGACGAGGATACTGAAGCTTTCTTT. Its protein product is CASCLDEDTEAFF.

The chain recombines TRBV5-5 with TRBJ2-3; D could derive from TRBD1 or TRBD2 (6 bases each). Trimming left V 0 bases short and J 2 bases short, with 10 bases between. The CDR3 spans 15 residues. CDR1 SGHKS and CDR2 YYEKEE come from the germline V gene (reference sequence). CDR3 sequence reads: CASSLVAGHTDTQYF. Here the CDR3 DNA reads TGTGCCAGCAGCTTGGTGGCGGGACACACAGATACGCAGTATTTT.

In this sample, this clonotype turned up a few times. The genes are TRBV20-1 and TRBJ1-1; no clear D. The CDR3 has 11 residues. The germline CDR1 and CDR2 sequences are DFQATT and SNEGSKA (reference sequence). The V and J ends lost 3 bases and 11 bases respectively, with 13 bases between them. The CDR3 DNA follows: TGCAGTGCTAGTGGACCAAACGGTGCTTTCTTT. Translating it yields CSASGPNGAFF.

This clonotype was counted a few times. The V call is TRBV29-1, the J call TRBJ1-1; no clear D. The V gene lost 3 bases and the J gene lost 5 bases, with 16 bases spanning the gap. Germline V gene sequence: CDR1 SQVTM, CDR2 ANQGSEA. This CDR3 has 14 residues. The CDR3, as DNA: TGCAGCGTTGATTTAGGCGGGGTTCGGACTGAAGCTTTCTTT. It yields the protein CSVDLGGVRTEAFF.

There are a few counts of this clonotype. The chain employs TRBV5-5 and TRBJ1-1; the match to TRBD1 covers 8 bases. Germline CDR1 SGHKS, CDR2 YYEKEE (reference sequence). The CDR3 runs 15 residues. Trimming at V came to 0 bases and at J to 4 bases, leaving 5 bases not matched to a gene. The chain's CDR3 is CASSLAGGAGTEAFF. The CDR3 DNA reads TGTGCCAGCAGCTTGGCAGGGGGCGCGGGCACTGAAGCTTTCTTT.

This clonotype was recorded a few times. V and J are TRBV11-2 and TRBJ2-2; D remains unclear. The CDR3 is 18 residues long. The germline gives CDR1 SGHAT, CDR2 FQNNGV. V lost 2 bases to trimming and J lost 5 bases, with 21 bases between them. CDR3: CASSLLLQTILWTGELFF. CDR3 bases: TGTGCCAGCAGCTTACTTTTGCAAACCATCCTCTGGACCGGGGAGCTGTTTTTT.